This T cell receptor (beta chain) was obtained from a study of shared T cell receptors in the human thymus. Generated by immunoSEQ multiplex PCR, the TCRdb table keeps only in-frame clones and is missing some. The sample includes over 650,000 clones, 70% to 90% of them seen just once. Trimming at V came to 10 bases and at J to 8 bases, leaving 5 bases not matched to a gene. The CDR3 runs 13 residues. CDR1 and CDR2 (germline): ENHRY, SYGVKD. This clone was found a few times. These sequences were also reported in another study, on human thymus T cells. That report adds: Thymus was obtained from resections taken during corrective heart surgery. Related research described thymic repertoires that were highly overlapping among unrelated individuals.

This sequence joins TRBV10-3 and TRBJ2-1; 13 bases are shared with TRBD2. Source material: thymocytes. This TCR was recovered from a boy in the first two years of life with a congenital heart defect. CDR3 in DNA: TGTGCCACTCAACTAGCGGGAGGGGATGAGCAGTTCTTC. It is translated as CATQLAGGDEQFF.